The entry below describes one T cell receptor beta chain. Its antigen is unknown. Measured with immunoSEQ multiplex PCR; TCRdb has only the in-frame clones, and not every one. The data contain under 20,000 clones, just under 80% of them singletons. Repeated repertoire sampling spanned the course of chemoradiotherapy. This CDR3 has 13 residues. V lost 6 bases and J lost 9, with 18 bases in between. Germline assignment: CDR1 MNHEY and CDR2 SMNVEV (reference sequence). This entry belongs to a study of chemoradiotherapy in HPV16-positive cancers. Whole-study findings and limits: Only a couple of HPV16-positive patients supplied the functional HPV-specificity definition.

The specimen was collected from a patient who underwent chemoradiotherapy. V and J are TRBV27 and TRBJ2-7; D perhaps matches TRBD1 (7 bases). The receptor was derived from a human donor with HPV-associated anogenital cancer. The CDR3 loop reads CASSRDRVGGQYF. In DNA, the CDR3 is TGTGCCAGCAGCCGCGACAGGGTGGGGGGGCAGTACTTC.